The entry below gives a single T cell receptor beta chain sequence along with its context. Sequenced by immunoSEQ multiplex PCR; TCRdb stores in-frame clones only, minus some. The sample records 15,000 to 25,000 clones, 70% to 90% being singletons. Germline loops: CDR1 MNHGY, CDR2 SAAAGT. This CDR3 contains 16 residues. Trimming left V 0 bases short and J 5 bases short, with 16 bases between. Treatment in this sample: preoperative locoregional IRX-2 cytokine immunotherapy. This entry comes from a study of preoperative IRX-2 immunotherapy in early breast cancer. The source is a human donor with breast cancer. The J gene is TRBJ2-5, the V gene TRBV6-8; D assignment may be TRBD1 or TRBD2 (5 bases each). The source was lymph node tissue, collected after IRX-2 immunotherapy. The CDR3 region is CASSYSGELAGETQYF. In nucleotides, the CDR3 is TGTGCCAGCAGTTACTCTGGCGAGCTAGCAGGGGAGACCCAGTACTTC.